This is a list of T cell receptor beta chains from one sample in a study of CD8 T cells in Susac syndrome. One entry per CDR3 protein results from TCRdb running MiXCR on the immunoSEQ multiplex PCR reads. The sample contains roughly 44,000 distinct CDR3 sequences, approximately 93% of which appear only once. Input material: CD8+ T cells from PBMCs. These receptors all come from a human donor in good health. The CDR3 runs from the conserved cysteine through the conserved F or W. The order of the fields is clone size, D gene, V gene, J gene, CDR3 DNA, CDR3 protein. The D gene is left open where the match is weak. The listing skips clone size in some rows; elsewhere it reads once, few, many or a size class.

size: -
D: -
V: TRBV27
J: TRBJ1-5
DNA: TGTGCCAGCAGTTCCGGGACTCCAGGGAGGTGGGGAAGGGCCCAGCATTTT
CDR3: CASSSGTPGRWGRAQHF

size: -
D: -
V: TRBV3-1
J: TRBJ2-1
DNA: TGTGCCAGCACCCAAGGGGGGGAGGAATACAATGAGCAGTTCTTC
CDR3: CASTQGGEEYNEQFF

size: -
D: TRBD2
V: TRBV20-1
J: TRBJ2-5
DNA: TGCAGTGCTAGAGATCTTTCCGGACTAGGGATGGAGACCCAGTACTTC
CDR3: CSARDLSGLGMETQYF

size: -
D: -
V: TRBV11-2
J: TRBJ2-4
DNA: TGTGCCAGCAGCGCGGGACAACTAGCCAAAAACATTCAGTACTTC
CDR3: CASSAGQLAKNIQYF

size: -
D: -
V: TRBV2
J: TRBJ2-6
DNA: TGTGCCGAGAGTGGGGCCAACGTCCTGACTTTC
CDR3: CAESGANVLTF

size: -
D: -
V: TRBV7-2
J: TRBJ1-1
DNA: TGTGCCAGCAGCCAGGACGGACTTGAAGCTTTCTTT
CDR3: CASSQDGLEAFF

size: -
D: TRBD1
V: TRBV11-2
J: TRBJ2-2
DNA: TGTGCCAGCAGCTTAGGACAGGGCACCGGGGAGCTGTTTTTT
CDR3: CASSLGQGTGELFF

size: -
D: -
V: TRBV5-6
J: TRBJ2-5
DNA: TGTGCCAGCAGCTTGGCCCGGGCAGGGAAAGAGACCCAGTACTTC
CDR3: CASSLARAGKETQYF

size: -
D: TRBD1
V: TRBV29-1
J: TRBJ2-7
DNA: TGCAGCGTTGTCTCAGGACAGGGGCCCTCCTACGAGCAGTACTTC
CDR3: CSVVSGQGPSYEQYF

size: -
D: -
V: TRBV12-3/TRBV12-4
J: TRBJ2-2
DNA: TGTGCCAGCTCTTACCCCGGGGAGCTGTTTTTT
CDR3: CASSYPGELFF

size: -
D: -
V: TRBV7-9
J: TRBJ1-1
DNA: TGTGCCAGCAGCTTAAGTGGAGGGTACACTGAAGCTTTCTTT
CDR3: CASSLSGGYTEAFF

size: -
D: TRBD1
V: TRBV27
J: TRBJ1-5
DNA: TGTGCCAGCAGTCCGGGGACAGGGGGCTGGCAGCCCCAGCATTTT
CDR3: CASSPGTGGWQPQHF

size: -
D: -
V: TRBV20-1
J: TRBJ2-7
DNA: TGCAGTGCTAGGGGGGACACCTACGAGCAGTACTTC
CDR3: CSARGDTYEQYF

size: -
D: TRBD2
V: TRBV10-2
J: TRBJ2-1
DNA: TGCGCCAGCGACCCCAGCGGGAGTGCCGATGAGCAGTTCTTC
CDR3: CASDPSGSADEQFF

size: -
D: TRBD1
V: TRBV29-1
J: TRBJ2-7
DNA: TGCAGCGTTGAAGGACAGGGGTTACTCTACGAGCAGTACTTC
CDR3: CSVEGQGLLYEQYF

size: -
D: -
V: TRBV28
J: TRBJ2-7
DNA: TGTGCCAGCAGTTTTCAGTCTGACTACGAGCAGTACTTC
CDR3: CASSFQSDYEQYF

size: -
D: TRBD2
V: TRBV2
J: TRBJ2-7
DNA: TGTGCCAGCAGTGAAGCAGGCTCCGGGCGGGAGTTCGAGCAGTACTTC
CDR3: CASSEAGSGREFEQYF

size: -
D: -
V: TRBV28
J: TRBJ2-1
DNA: TGTGCCAGCAGTTTACCAGGGGAGAATGAGCAGTTCTTC
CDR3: CASSLPGENEQFF

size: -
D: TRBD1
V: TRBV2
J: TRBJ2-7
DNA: TGTGCCAGCACTATCGACAGGGGCCAGTGGGAGCAGTACTTC
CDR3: CASTIDRGQWEQYF

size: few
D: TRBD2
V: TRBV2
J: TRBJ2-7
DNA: TGTGCCAGCTCGGATAGCGGGAGCTACGAGCAGTACTTC
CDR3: CASSDSGSYEQYF

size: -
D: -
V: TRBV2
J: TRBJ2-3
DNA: TGTGCCAGCAGTGATAATAGGAGGGCCGAAGATACGCAGTATTTT
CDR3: CASSDNRRAEDTQYF

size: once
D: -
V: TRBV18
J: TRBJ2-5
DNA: TGTGCCAGCTCACCACCAGCGGAGACCCAGTACTTC
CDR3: CASSPPAETQYF

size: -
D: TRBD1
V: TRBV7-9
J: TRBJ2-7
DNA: TGTGCCAGCAGCGCCGGGACAGCAAATACCTACGAGCAGTACTTC
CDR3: CASSAGTANTYEQYF

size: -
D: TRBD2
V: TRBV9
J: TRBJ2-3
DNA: TGTGCCAGCAGCGTAGAGGCGGCGGGAGGTACAGATACGCAGTATTTT
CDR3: CASSVEAAGGTDTQYF

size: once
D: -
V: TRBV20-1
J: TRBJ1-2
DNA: TGCAGTGCTAGAGAGGGGTATGGCTACACCTTC
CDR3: CSAREGYGYTF

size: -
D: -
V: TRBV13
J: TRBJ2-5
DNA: TGTGCCAGCCGTCCCAGGACGCAAGAGACCCAGTACTTC
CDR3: CASRPRTQETQYF

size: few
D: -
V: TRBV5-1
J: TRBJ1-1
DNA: TGCGCCAGCAGCTTGGCCCGGGGGTGGGAAGCTTTCTTT
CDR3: CASSLARGWEAFF

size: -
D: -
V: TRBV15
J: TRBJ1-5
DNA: TGTGCCACCAGCAGAGATGGGGACGGCAATCAGCCCCAGCATTTT
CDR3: CATSRDGDGNQPQHF

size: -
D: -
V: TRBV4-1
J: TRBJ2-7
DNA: TGCGCCAGCAGCCAAGTGGAGGGAGGTACCTACGAGCAGTACTTC
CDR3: CASSQVEGGTYEQYF

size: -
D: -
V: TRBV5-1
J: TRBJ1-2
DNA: TGCGCCAGCAGCGGGGACGGGTTTGATGGCTACACCTTC
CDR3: CASSGDGFDGYTF

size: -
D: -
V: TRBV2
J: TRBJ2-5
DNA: TGTGCCAGCAGTGCCCGGCAGGGGCAGGAGACCCAGTACTTC
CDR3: CASSARQGQETQYF

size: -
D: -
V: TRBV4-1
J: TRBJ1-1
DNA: TGCGCCAGCAGCCAAGATCCCCTTACATGGAACCCTGAAGCTTTCTTT
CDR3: CASSQDPLTWNPEAFF

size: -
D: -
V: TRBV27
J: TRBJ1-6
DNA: TGTGCCAGCAGGGCTTATAATTCACCCCTCCACTTT
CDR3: CASRAYNSPLHF

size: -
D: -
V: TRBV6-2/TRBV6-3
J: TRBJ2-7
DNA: TGTGCCAGCAGTCCCCGGGACATTCTCTCCTACGAGCAGTACTTC
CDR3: CASSPRDILSYEQYF

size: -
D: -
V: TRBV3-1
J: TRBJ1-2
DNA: TGTGCCAGCAGCCAAGAACCTAGCGAGAACTATGGCTACACCTTC
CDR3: CASSQEPSENYGYTF

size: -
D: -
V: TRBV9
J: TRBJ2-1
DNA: TGTGCCAGCAGCGTAGCGGGGCAGTACAATGAGCAGTTCTTC
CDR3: CASSVAGQYNEQFF

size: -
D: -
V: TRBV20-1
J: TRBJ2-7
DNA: TGCAGTGCTAGACCCGGACAAGACTACGAGCAGTACTTC
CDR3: CSARPGQDYEQYF

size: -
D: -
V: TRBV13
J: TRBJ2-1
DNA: TGTGCCAGCAGCTTAGCGGGAGAGTGGAATGAGCAGTTCTTC
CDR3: CASSLAGEWNEQFF

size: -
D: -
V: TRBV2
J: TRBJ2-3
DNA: TGTGCCAGCAGTCAGGGGTCGTCCGGCACAGATACGCAGTATTTT
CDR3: CASSQGSSGTDTQYF

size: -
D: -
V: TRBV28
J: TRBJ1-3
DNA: TGTGCCAGCAGCCTGGGACGGACGCCCTCTGGAAACACCATATATTTT
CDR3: CASSLGRTPSGNTIYF

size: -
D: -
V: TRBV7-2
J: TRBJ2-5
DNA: TGTGCCAGCAGCTTAAATTGGGGGGCAGAGACCCAGTACTTC
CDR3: CASSLNWGAETQYF

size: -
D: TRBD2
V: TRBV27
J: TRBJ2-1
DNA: TGTGCCAGCAGTTTTGCGGGAGGGAATGAGCAGTTCTTC
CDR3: CASSFAGGNEQFF

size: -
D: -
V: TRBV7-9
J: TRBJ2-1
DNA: TGTGCCAGCAGCACCGAGACACCCGCGGCCTACAATGAGCAGTTCTTC
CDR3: CASSTETPAAYNEQFF

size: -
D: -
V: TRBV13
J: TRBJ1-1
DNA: TGTGCCAGCAGCCGCTATAACACTGAAGCTTTCTTT
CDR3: CASSRYNTEAFF

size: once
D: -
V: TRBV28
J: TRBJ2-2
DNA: TGTGCCAGCAGTCCCCTGCCGGGATACACCGGGGAGCTGTTTTTT
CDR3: CASSPLPGYTGELFF

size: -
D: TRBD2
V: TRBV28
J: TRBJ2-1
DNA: TGTGCCAGCAGTATCCGATTAGCGGGATCTTACAATGAGCAGTTCTTC
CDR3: CASSIRLAGSYNEQFF

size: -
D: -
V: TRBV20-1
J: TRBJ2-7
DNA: TGCAGTGCTAGCTCGGTAGTCGGCAACGAGCAGTACTTC
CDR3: CSASSVVGNEQYF

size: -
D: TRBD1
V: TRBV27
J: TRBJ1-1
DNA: TGTGCCAGCAGTATGGTGACAGGGAGGACTGAAGCTTTCTTT
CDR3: CASSMVTGRTEAFF

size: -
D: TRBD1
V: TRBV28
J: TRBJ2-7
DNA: TGTGCCAGCAGTTTCCGACAGGGGTCCCACGAGCAGTACTTC
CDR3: CASSFRQGSHEQYF

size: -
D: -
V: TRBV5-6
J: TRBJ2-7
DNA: TGTGCCAGCAGCCCTGGGGCGGCGTCCTACGAGCAGTACTTC
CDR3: CASSPGAASYEQYF

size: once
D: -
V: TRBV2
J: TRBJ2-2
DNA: TGTGCCAGCAGTGATTTGGGCGACACGAACACCGGGGAGCTGTTTTTT
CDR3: CASSDLGDTNTGELFF

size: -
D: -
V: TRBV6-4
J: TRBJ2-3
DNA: TGTGCCAGCAGTGGAGGGGAAGTAGATACGCAGTATTTT
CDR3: CASSGGEVDTQYF

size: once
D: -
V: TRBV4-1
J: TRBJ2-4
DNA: TGCGCCAGCAGCGGCCCGGGGGAAGGCCTAGCCAAAAACATTCAGTACTTC
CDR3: CASSGPGEGLAKNIQYF

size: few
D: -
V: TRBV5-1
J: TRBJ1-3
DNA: TGCGCCAGCAGCACCGACAGCAACCCTGGAAACACCATATATTTT
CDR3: CASSTDSNPGNTIYF

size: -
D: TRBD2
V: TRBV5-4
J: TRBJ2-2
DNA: TGTGCCAGCAGCTTGGCCTTGATGAGTCGGGAGGGGAACACCGGGGAGCTGTTTTTT
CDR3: CASSLALMSREGNTGELFF

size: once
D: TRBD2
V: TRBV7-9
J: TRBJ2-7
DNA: TGTGCCAGCAGCTCCGGACTAGCTCCCTACGAGCAGTACTTC
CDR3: CASSSGLAPYEQYF

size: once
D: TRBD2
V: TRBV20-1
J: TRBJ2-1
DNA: TGCAGTGCCAACTCCCGACTAGCGGGATTAATTGAGCAGTTCTTC
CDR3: CSANSRLAGLIEQFF

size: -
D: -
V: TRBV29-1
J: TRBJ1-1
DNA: TGCAGCGTCCCCGACCGTTCGAGGGCTTTCTTT
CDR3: CSVPDRSRAFF

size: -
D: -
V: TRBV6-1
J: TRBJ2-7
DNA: TGTGCCACCCCTGCAGGGCTCTACGAGCAGTACTTC
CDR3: CATPAGLYEQYF